One sample yielded the 26 T cell receptor beta chains listed below, sequenced in a study of T cell repertoires in cytomegalovirus infection. The antigens these receptors bind are not known. TCRdb re-called the reads with MiXCR, one entry per CDR3 protein. Seen here are some 900,000 distinct CDR3 sequences, around a third observed once, and the top ten hold 9.5% to 15%. The sample consisted of cultured CD8+ T cells from PBMCs, taken from culture after CMV antigen stimulation. The receptors derive from a human donor in good health (CMV status not recorded). Some clones in this sample may be carry-over from other donors' samples.

The rearrangement uses TRBV4-1 and TRBJ2-5, with 8 positions matching TRBD1. This CDR3 is built from 14 residues. Germline-derived CDR1 and CDR2 are MGHRA and YSYEKL. V gave up 6 bases and J gave up 3 bases; unmatched junction bases: 6. The CDR3 nucleotides read TGCGCCAGCAGTTACGGACAGGGTGAAGAGACCCAGTACTTC. Its translation: CASSYGQGEETQYF.

The rearrangement joins TRBV20-1 to TRBJ1-2; D may be TRBD1 (5 bases). Trimming cost V 1 base and J 2 bases, with 11 bases left between them. The CDR3 is made up of 14 amino acids. Germline V gives CDR1 DFQATT, CDR2 SNEGSKA (reference sequence). The CDR3 DNA reads TGCAGTGCTAGAGTCTACGACAGAAACTATGGCTACACCTTC. Protein product: CSARVYDRNYGYTF.

DNA of the CDR3: TGTGCCAGCAGTGGGGACGTAATACTCCACGAGCAGTACTTC. This translates into CASSGDVILHEQYF. The chain has TRBV6-1 and TRBJ2-7; D tentatively fits TRBD1 or TRBD2 (5 bases each). This CDR3 contains 14 residues. Germline V gene sequence: CDR1 MNHNS, CDR2 SASEGT. The ends were cut back, 4 bases at V and 5 bases at J, with 15 bases in the middle.

This clonotype was picked up a small number of times. This rearrangement joins TRBV5-4 to TRBJ2-1; 10 bases match TRBD2. This CDR3 has 15 residues. V dropped 4 bases and J dropped 9; count of bases not matched to a gene: 10. Germline V gene lookup returns CDR1 SGHNT and CDR2 YYREEE (reference sequence). The CDR3 is CASSGKRGGLSEQFF. The CDR3 DNA follows: TGTGCCAGCAGCGGCAAGCGGGGGGGCTTGAGTGAGCAGTTCTTC.

This clonotype came up many times. The V and J genes are TRBV7-8 and TRBJ1-5; TRBD1 matches 10 bases. V lost 5 bases, J lost 4 bases, and 5 bases stayed unmatched. The germline gives CDR1 SGHVS, CDR2 FQNEAQ. This CDR3 spans 15 amino acids. CDR3 protein: CASSGWTGGNQPQHF. The CDR3 nucleotides read TGTGCCAGCAGCGGGTGGACAGGGGGGAATCAGCCCCAGCATTTT.

This clonotype was found a few times. The chain carries TRBV2 and TRBJ2-1; 9 nucleotides align to TRBD1. This CDR3 has 14 amino acids. Trimming cost V 2 bases and J 8 bases; bases outside gene matches: 4. Germline lookup yields CDR1 SNHLY and CDR2 FYNNEI. CDR3 sequence reads: CASSEMGTGYEQFF. CDR3 sequence (DNA): TGTGCCAGCAGTGAAATGGGGACAGGGTATGAGCAGTTCTTC.

The CDR3 nucleotides read TGTGCCATCAGGAGTCAGGGAGGGGGGAACTACGAGCAGTACGTC. It translates to CAIRSQGGGNYEQYV. The V gene is TRBV10-3, the J gene TRBJ2-7; D perhaps matches TRBD2 (7 bases). Per the germline V gene, CDR1 is ENHRY and CDR2 is SYGVKD. This CDR3 has 15 amino acids. Trimming pared 6 bases from V and 3 bases from J, leaving 18 bases between.

The chain uses TRBV7-9 and TRBJ2-4; D may be TRBD1 or TRBD2 (5 bases each). Germline-derived CDR1 and CDR2 are SEHNR and FQNEAQ (reference sequence). The CDR3 length is 15 residues. The V end lost 8 bases, the J end lost 4 bases, and 18 bases lay between the germline ends. CDR3 in amino acids: CASGGWGMSKNIQYF. The CDR3 nucleotides read TGTGCCAGCGGGGGATGGGGGATGTCAAAAAACATTCAGTACTTC. The entire variable domain, with the rest obtained from reference TRBV7-9 and TRBJ2-4, is as follows: DTGVSQNPRHKITKRGQNVTFRCDPISEHNRLYWYRQTLGQGPEFLTYFQNEAQLEKSRLLSDRFSAERPKGSFSTLEIQRTEQGDSAMYLCASGGWGMSKNIQYFGAGTRLSVL.

The V gene is TRBV9, the J gene TRBJ1-2; no clear D. The CDR3 runs to 16 residues. Looked up from germline, CDR1 is SGDLS and CDR2 is YYNGEE. Trimming cost V 3 bases and J 2 bases, with 17 bases left between them. CDR3 amino acids: CASSAPAAGLNYGYTF. DNA for the CDR3: TGTGCCAGCAGCGCACCTGCGGCCGGGCTCAACTATGGCTACACCTTC.

J is TRBJ2-7 and V is TRBV2; 9 bases are shared with TRBD1. Germline CDR1 and CDR2: SNHLY and FYNNEI. The trim removed 6 bases at V and 7 bases at J, leaving 16 bases unmatched. CDR3 length equals 16 residues. The CDR3 coding sequence is TGTGCCAGCAGGCTCCCTCGGGACAGGGCGGGTTTGGAGCAGTACGTC. Protein: CASRLPRDRAGLEQYV.

This clonotype was detected only a few times. The chain couples TRBV7-2 to TRBJ2-7; 10 bases fit TRBD2. This CDR3 comprises 15 residues. Germline CDR1 and CDR2: SGHTA and FQGNSA. V dropped 6 bases and J dropped 2; count of bases not matched to a gene: 7. CDR3 residues: CASRIAGGLTYEQYF. CDR3 bases: TGTGCCAGCAGAATAGCGGGGGGCCTTACCTACGAGCAGTACTTC.

The chain employs TRBV14 and TRBJ2-4, with TRBD1 matching 7 bases. Germline V gene lookup returns CDR1 SGHDN and CDR2 FVKESK. Trimming cost V 5 bases and J 4 bases; bases outside gene matches: 8. The CDR3 is made up of 15 amino acids. The CDR3 region is CASSWRSGQKNIQYF. As DNA, the CDR3 is TGTGCCAGCAGCTGGCGGTCGGGACAGAAAAACATTCAGTACTTC.

The chain carries TRBV4-1 and TRBJ2-2; TRBD2 is a possible D gene (5 bases). The CDR3 is made up of 16 amino acids. The V gene lost 0 bases and the J gene lost 6 bases, with 14 bases spanning the gap. Germline V gene sequence: CDR1 MGHRA, CDR2 YSYEKL. CDR3 in DNA: TGCGCCAGCAGCCAAGATAAGGCTCGGGGTTCCGGGGAGCTGTTTTTT. The encoded protein is CASSQDKARGSGELFF.

The chain uses TRBV4-1 and TRBJ1-6; a possible D gene is TRBD1 (6 bases). The CDR3 is 14 amino acids. The ends were cut back, 10 bases at V and 5 bases at J, with 15 bases in the middle. The V gene's germline CDR1 is MGHRA and CDR2 YSYEKL. Here the CDR3 reads CATRPGGDNSPLHF. CDR3 nucleotide sequence: TGCGCCACCCGCCCGGGGGGCGATAATTCACCCCTCCACTTT.

The chain has TRBV7-9 and TRBJ1-2; D may be TRBD1 (6 bases). CDR3 size: 15 residues. Per the germline V gene, CDR1 is SEHNR and CDR2 is FQNEAQ (reference sequence). Trimming removed 5 bases from V and 4 bases from J, with 17 bases in between. CDR3 sequence (DNA): TGTGCCAGCAGCAACGGACAGTTACTGCGCTATGGCTACACCTTC. Residues: CASSNGQLLRYGYTF.

This clonotype was picked up a small number of times. The rearrangement joins TRBV11-2 to TRBJ2-5, with 8 bases aligning to TRBD1. V lost 4 bases to trimming and J lost 9 bases; unmatched junction nucleotides: 4. This CDR3 contains 12 residues. The germline V gene encodes CDR1 SGHAT and CDR2 FQNNGV. The CDR3 nucleotides read TGTGCCAGCAGCTCCCAGGGGGCGGCCCAGTACTTC. Translated, it gives CASSSQGAAQYF.

The V call is TRBV7-9, the J call TRBJ2-7; a possible D gene is TRBD1 (6 bases). Germline CDR1 SEHNR, CDR2 FQNEAQ (reference sequence). V was trimmed by 4 bases and J by 6 bases, leaving 7 bases between them. The CDR3 is made up of 11 amino acids. CDR3 residues: CASSYRAEQYF. The CDR3 DNA follows: TGTGCCAGCAGCTACAGGGCCGAGCAGTACTTC.

On this clonotype itself: One end of the junction varies from germline; a read error may be responsible. The rearrangement uses TRBV7-6 and TRBJ2-3, with TRBD1 matching 9 bases. CDR3 size: 14 residues. The V gene's germline CDR1 is SGHVS and CDR2 FNYEAQ. The CDR3 DNA reads as TGTGCCAGCAGGGACAGGGGCTTGGCAGATATGCAGTATTTT. As protein: CASRDRGLADMQYF.

This clonotype was detected a few times. This sequence joins TRBV13 and TRBJ2-2; 8 positions match TRBD2. The CDR3 runs to 18 residues. V lost 0 bases, J lost 2 bases, and 8 bases stayed unmatched. Germline V gives CDR1 PRHDT, CDR2 FYEKMQ (reference sequence). The CDR3 sequence: CASSLGVLAAENTGELFF. The CDR3 region has the DNA TGTGCCAGCAGCTTAGGCGTACTAGCGGCCGAAAACACCGGGGAGCTGTTTTTT.

The chain combines TRBV28 with TRBJ2-7; maybe TRBD2 (5 bases). The V gene lost 3 bases and the J gene lost 1 base, with 13 bases spanning the gap. Per the germline V gene, CDR1 is MDHEN and CDR2 is SYDVKM. This CDR3 has 15 amino acids. The CDR3 region is CASSFSASSSYEQYF. CDR3 coding DNA: TGTGCCAGCAGTTTTTCCGCTAGCTCTTCCTACGAGCAGTACTTC.

This clonotype was seen ten or more times. This chain links TRBV7-9 with TRBJ1-2; D possibly corresponds to TRBD1 (5 bases). The CDR3 has 15 amino acids. V lost 3 bases, J lost 4 bases, and 15 bases lay in between. CDR1 is SEHNR, CDR2 FQNEAQ, per germline (reference sequence). The CDR3 loop is CASSLPRGDGYGYTF. The DNA of the CDR3 is TGTGCCAGCAGCTTGCCCAGAGGGGATGGCTATGGCTACACCTTC.

On this clonotype itself: A much bigger clone sits one base away, suggesting this may be a read error. The chain has TRBV7-2 and TRBJ1-2; TRBD1 matches 7 bases. The CDR3 extends over 16 amino acids. Germline loops: CDR1 SGHTA, CDR2 FQGNSA. Unmatched junction bases numbered 11, after V lost 7 bases and J lost 0 bases. The DNA of the CDR3 is TGTGCCAGCAACCTCGGGACAGTGATAGCTAACTATGGCTACACCTTC. This encodes CASNLGTVIANYGYTF.

V gene TRBV5-4 combines with J gene TRBJ1-6; no reliable D call. CDR1 is SGHNT, CDR2 YYREEE, per germline (reference sequence). V was pared by 2 bases and J by 14 bases, with 23 bases between. The CDR3 contains 16 residues. DNA of the CDR3: TGTGCCAGCAGCTTAGGTCCGGCGGCCGCTGTCGGAGCCCTCCACTTT. This translates into CASSLGPAAAVGALHF.

This clonotype was counted many times. The V call is TRBV11-2, the J call TRBJ2-1; 8 nucleotides line up with TRBD2. The CDR3 length is 14 residues. Germline loops: CDR1 SGHAT, CDR2 FQNNGV. The ends lost 0 bases at V and 8 bases at J; junction bases unmatched: 3. CDR3: CASSLEAGVDEQFF. CDR3 sequence (DNA): TGTGCCAGCAGCTTAGAAGCGGGGGTCGATGAGCAGTTCTTC.

The V gene is TRBV7-9, the J gene TRBJ1-5; D is possibly TRBD1 (5 bases). CDR1 and CDR2 from the germline V gene are SEHNR and FQNEAQ (reference sequence). V was clipped by 5 bases and J by 6 bases, with 14 bases between them. The CDR3 runs 14 residues. The CDR3 bases are TGTGCCAGCAGCCCTATCTTGGGGCGTCAGCCCCAGCATTTT. Its translation: CASSPILGRQPQHF.

The chain couples TRBV3-1 to TRBJ2-7; possible D gene TRBD1, 5 bases. V dropped 0 bases and J dropped 1 base, with 10 bases sitting between them. CDR3 length equals 15 residues. Germline CDR1 reads LGHDT; CDR2 reads YNNKEL (reference sequence). The CDR3 sequence is CASSQDSGSSYEQYF. The CDR3 DNA reads as TGTGCCAGCAGCCAAGATTCAGGGTCGTCCTACGAGCAGTACTTC.